The clone carrying this T cell receptor beta chain was found many times. The data originate from a study of T cells in Graves' hyperthyroidism and ophthalmopathy. Whole-study context: Peripheral blood was secured at the point of initial diagnosis, before any treatment.

Diagnosis rested on symptoms, serum thyroxine and TRAb, thyroid ultrasound, and orbital computed tomography. PBMCs came from 7.5 to 10 ml fresh peripheral blood. Amplified TCR beta CDR3 regions came from RNA transcripts. The TCR CDR3 first-round RT-PCR relied on the HTBI primer set. TCRdb reprocessed the multiplex PCR reads via MiXCR and lists one record per CDR3 protein. Of 690,000 or so distinct CDR3 sequences in the sample, around 20% were seen once. The V and J ends lost 6 bases and 1 base respectively, with 6 bases between them. The CDR3 loop spans 12 amino acids. The sequence was obtained from a woman aged 50 to 60 with Graves' hyperthyroidism that later progressed to Graves' ophthalmopathy. Sequencing was done on a sample of blood. The rearrangement joins TRBV12-3 or TRBV12-4 to TRBJ1-1; D remains unclear. The CDR3 region is CASSFGNTEAFF. The CDR3 DNA reads as TGTGCCAGCAGCTTCGGGAACACTGAAGCTTTCTTT.